The next 19 T cell receptor beta chains were all read from a single sample in a study of glioma-infiltrating T cells after dendritic cell vaccination. Here immunoSEQ multiplex PCR was the method, and the copy in TCRdb shows in-frame clones only, minus some. This table holds about 82,000 clones, roughly 90% found once. Specimen: blood, collected before dendritic cell vaccination. The receptors originated from a human donor with glioblastoma.

V gene TRBV7-2 combines with J gene TRBJ2-1; possible D gene TRBD2, 6 bases. The germline CDR1 and CDR2 sequences are SGHTA and FQGNSA. The CDR3 runs to 16 residues. The V gene lost 5 bases and the J gene lost 3 bases, with 17 bases spanning the gap. Here the CDR3 DNA reads TGTGCCAGCAGCCCGGGACTTCGGGCATACTACAATGAGCAGTTCTTC. Its protein is CASSPGLRAYYNEQFF. Variable domain in full (rest from reference TRBV7-2 and TRBJ2-1): GAGVSQSPSNKVTEKGKDVELRCDPISGHTALYWYRQSLGQGLEFLIYFQGNSAPDKSGLPSDRFSAERTGGSVSTLTIQRTQQEDSAVYLCASSPGLRAYYNEQFFGPGTRLTVL.

The CDR3 DNA sequence: TGTGCCAGAGTACAGGGGGCAGACTCCTACGAGCAGTACTTC. This gives the protein CARVQGADSYEQYF. The chain employs TRBV19 and TRBJ2-7, with 9 bases identical to TRBD1. The V and J ends lost 9 bases and 0 bases, in that order; junction bases with no gene match: 6. This CDR3 is built from 14 residues. Per the germline V gene, CDR1 is LNHDA and CDR2 is SQIVND (reference sequence).

The chain has TRBV7-2 and TRBJ2-7; the D gene is possibly TRBD2 (6 bases). The CDR3 sequence is 15 residues long. CDR1 is SGHTA, CDR2 FQGNSA, per germline. Trimming stripped 0 bases from V and 7 bases from J, with 16 bases between. In DNA form, the CDR3 reads TGTGCCAGCAGCTTAGCGGGACTGGGACGGGAGGAGCAGTACTTC. Translation gives CASSLAGLGREEQYF.

The chain employs TRBV19 and TRBJ1-2, with TRBD1 matching over 7 bases. CDR3 length equals 15 residues. CDR1 and CDR2 from the germline V gene are LNHDA and SQIVND (reference sequence). Trimming cost V 0 bases and J 4 bases; bases outside gene matches: 5. CDR3 in DNA: TGTGCCAGTAGTATAGATCTGACAGGGACCTATGGCTACACCTTC. Translating gives CASSIDLTGTYGYTF. Together with reference TRBV19 and TRBJ1-2, the CDR3 gives the full variable domain: DGGITQSPKYLFRKEGQNVTLSCEQNLNHDAMYWYRQDPGQGLRLIYYSQIVNDFQKGDIAEGYSVSREKKESFPLTVTSAQKNPTAFYLCASSIDLTGTYGYTFGSGTRLTVV.

The chain combines TRBV11-2 with TRBJ2-3; TRBD2 is a possible D gene (6 bases). Trimming took 0 bases from V and 8 from J, leaving 15 bases between them. The CDR3 has 15 residues. Germline V gene data show CDR1 as SGHAT and CDR2 as FQNNGV. The CDR3 region has the DNA TGTGCCAGCAGCTTAGAGAGACAGACCGGGGGTACGCAGTATTTT. Translating it yields CASSLERQTGGTQYF.

This clone was observed a handful of times. The chain employs TRBV30 and TRBJ2-5, with 7 nucleotides matching TRBD1. Germline values: CDR1 GTSNPN, CDR2 SVGIG (reference sequence). Germline trimming cut 4 bases from V and 5 bases from J; bases unmatched to any gene: 10. CDR3 length: 14 residues. The CDR3 DNA follows: TGTGCCTGGACCACTAGGGGGCGCGGGGAGACCCAGTACTTC. This gives the protein CAWTTRGRGETQYF.

This rearrangement joins TRBV2 to TRBJ1-4, with 7 positions matching TRBD1. Germline V gene sequence: CDR1 SNHLY, CDR2 FYNNEI. This CDR3 is 14 amino acids long. V shed 5 bases and J 7 bases; nucleotides not matched to a gene: 7. Here the CDR3 DNA reads TGTGCCAGCAGTAGTGAAAGGGGGCTTGAAAAACTGTTTTTT. This translates into CASSSERGLEKLFF.

This chain links TRBV10-2 with TRBJ2-2; 7 bases agree with TRBD1. The germline gives CDR1 WSHSY, CDR2 SAAADI. This CDR3 has 15 residues. V lost 6 bases to trimming and J lost 4 bases; unmatched junction nucleotides: 8. As DNA, the CDR3 is TGCGCCAGCAGACCCGACAGGGTCGTCACCGGGGAGCTGTTTTTT. Amino acid sequence: CASRPDRVVTGELFF.

This chain connects TRBV7-9 to TRBJ1-6, with D perhaps TRBD1 (5 bases). The CDR3 is 12 amino acids. Germline CDR1 and CDR2: SEHNR and FQNEAQ (reference sequence). Trimming shortened V by 5 bases and J by 18 bases, and 17 bases separated the two germline ends. The CDR3 nucleotides are TGTGCCAGCAGCCGCGGCAACAGGTCCACCCACTTT. This sequence encodes CASSRGNRSTHF.

This chain's CDR3 is CASSLARGMNTEAFF. The DNA of the CDR3 is TGTGCCAGCAGCTTAGCGCGGGGCATGAACACTGAAGCTTTCTTT. This rearrangement joins TRBV7-6 to TRBJ1-1; a possible D gene is TRBD1 (5 bases). Looked up from germline, CDR1 is SGHVS and CDR2 is FNYEAQ. The V end was cut by 0 bases, the J end by 0 bases, with 8 bases between. The CDR3 has 15 amino acids.

This sequence joins TRBV30 and TRBJ2-5; TRBD1 agrees at 10 bases. Germline values: CDR1 GTSNPN, CDR2 SVGIG (reference sequence). The CDR3 contains 14 residues. The junction had 3 bases not matched to a gene; V was cut back by 1 base and J by 4 bases. CDR3 residues: CAWSAGQGLETQYF. For the CDR3, the DNA is TGTGCCTGGAGTGCGGGACAGGGGCTAGAGACCCAGTACTTC.

This clone appeared a single time. Here the CDR3 reads CASSSAEAGLNGYTF. In DNA, the CDR3 is TGTGCCAGCAGCTCCGCCGAGGCAGGGCTCAATGGCTACACCTTC. J is TRBJ1-2 and V is TRBV7-8; D perhaps matches TRBD1 (5 bases). V was clipped by 4 bases and J by 6 bases, with 18 bases between them. There are 15 residues in the CDR3. Per the germline V gene, CDR1 is SGHVS and CDR2 is FQNEAQ.

This sequence joins TRBV25-1 and TRBJ2-3; TRBD1 matches 7 bases. The V and J ends lost 6 bases and 5 bases, in that order; junction bases with no gene match: 11. The CDR3 is 15 residues long. CDR1 is MGHDK and CDR2 is SYGVNS in the germline V gene. This chain's CDR3 is CASSLRQGVIDTQYF. The CDR3 region has the DNA TGTGCCAGCAGCCTAAGACAGGGAGTAATAGATACGCAGTATTTT.

The rearrangement joins TRBV10-3 to TRBJ2-1, with 7 bases lining up with TRBD1. This CDR3 region has 11 residues. Per germline, CDR1 ENHRY and CDR2 SYGVKD. V lost 10 bases and J lost 7; bases outside the gene matches: 4. This CDR3 reads CASSRGNEQFF. CDR3 nucleotides: TGTGCCAGCTCCAGGGGGAATGAGCAGTTCTTC.

This sequence joins TRBV4-2 and TRBJ1-6; D gene unclear. The V gene lost 0 bases and the J gene lost 5 bases, with 5 bases spanning the gap. CDR1 is LGHNA and CDR2 is YNFKEQ in the germline V gene. CDR3 length equals 14 residues. CDR3 in DNA: TGTGCCAGCAGCCAAGACAGGAATAATTCACCCCTCCACTTT. Translating it yields CASSQDRNNSPLHF.

V usage is TRBV9 and J usage is TRBJ2-1; D is possibly TRBD2 (6 bases). This CDR3 spans 15 amino acids. Trimming pared 1 base from V and 3 bases from J, leaving 11 bases between. From germline, CDR1 is SGDLS and CDR2 YYNGEE. The CDR3 coding sequence is TGTGCCAGCAGCGTAAGCTGGGGGGACTACAATGAGCAGTTCTTC. Translated: CASSVSWGDYNEQFF.

The chain recombines TRBV27 with TRBJ2-3; 8 positions agree with TRBD2. CDR3 size: 14 residues. In germline, CDR1 is MNHEY, CDR2 SMNVEV (reference sequence). V lost 4 bases, J lost 9 bases, and 9 bases stayed unmatched. CDR3 region: CASSSLSGGNTQYF. DNA for the CDR3: TGTGCCAGCAGTTCACTTTCGGGGGGGAACACGCAGTATTTT.

The rearrangement links TRBV2 to TRBJ1-6; no clear D. Trimming removed 6 bases from V and 7 bases from J, with 10 bases in between. Per the germline V gene, CDR1 is SNHLY and CDR2 is FYNNEI. The CDR3 runs 13 residues. CDR3 region: CASRRGNNSPLHF. CDR3 nucleotides: TGTGCCAGCAGACGGGGTAACAATTCACCCCTCCACTTT.

The chain carries TRBV6-1 and TRBJ1-4; no definite D call. The CDR3 length is 14 residues. Germline V gene lookup returns CDR1 MNHNS and CDR2 SASEGT. Trimming stripped 5 bases from V and 6 bases from J, with 13 bases between. The CDR3 nucleotides read TGTGCCAGCAGTCCACAGCTTTTCGATGAAAAACTGTTTTTT. It translates to CASSPQLFDEKLFF.